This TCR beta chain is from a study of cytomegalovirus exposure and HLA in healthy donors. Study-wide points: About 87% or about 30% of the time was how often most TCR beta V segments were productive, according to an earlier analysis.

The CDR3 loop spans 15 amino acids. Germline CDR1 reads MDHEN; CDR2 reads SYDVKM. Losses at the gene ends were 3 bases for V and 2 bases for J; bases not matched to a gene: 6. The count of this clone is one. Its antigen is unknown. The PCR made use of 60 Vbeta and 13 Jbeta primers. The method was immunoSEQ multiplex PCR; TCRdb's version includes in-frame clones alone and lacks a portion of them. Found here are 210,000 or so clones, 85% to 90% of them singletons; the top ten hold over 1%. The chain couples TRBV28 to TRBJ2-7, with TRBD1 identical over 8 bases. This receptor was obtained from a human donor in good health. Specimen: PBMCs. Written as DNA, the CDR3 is TGTGCCAGCAGTTTGGCCGGGACAGGACCCTACGAGCAGTACTTC. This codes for CASSLAGTGPYEQYF.